Listed below are T cell receptor beta chains from one sample, sequenced in a study of T cell repertoires in cytomegalovirus infection. TCRdb passed the reads through MiXCR, listing each CDR3 protein once. In the table there are some 680,000 distinct CDR3 sequences, 35% to 45% of which are singletons. Sequenced sample: PBMCs. Receptors originate from a human donor in good health (CMV status not recorded). Some clones in this sample may be carry-over from other donors' samples. The CDR3 runs from the conserved cysteine through the conserved F or W. D genes are given only for firm matches. Size values are once, few and many counts, or a class for expanded clones, and some rows have none.

few	TRBV5-4	TRBJ1-6	TRBD1	CASSARTGDNSPLHF	TGTGCCAGCAGCGCTCGGACAGGCGATAATTCACCCCTCCACTTT
few	TRBV7-8	TRBJ2-3	TRBD1	CASSPFGGQAGTDTQYF	TGTGCCAGCAGTCCTTTTGGTGGACAGGCAGGCACAGATACGCAGTATTTT
NA	TRBV6-6	TRBJ1-6	NA	CASSYDTGLYGSPLHF	TGTGCCAGCAGTTACGATACAGGGCTTTACGGTTCACCCCTCCACTTT
NA	TRBV15	TRBJ2-5	NA	CATSRDSGGIPGQETQYF	TGTGCCACCAGCAGAGATTCAGGAGGGATCCCGGGGCAAGAGACCCAGTACTTC
NA	TRBV28	TRBJ2-3	NA	CASSAQADTQYF	TGTGCCAGCAGTGCCCAGGCAGATACGCAGTATTTT
few	TRBV7-8	TRBJ2-7	NA	CASTIRPGASYEQYF	TGTGCCAGCACAATCAGACCGGGGGCCTCCTACGAGCAGTACTTC
NA	TRBV6-6	TRBJ1-1	NA	CASREDRTNTEAFF	TGTGCCAGCAGAGAAGACAGAACGAACACTGAAGCTTTCTTT
NA	TRBV6-5	TRBJ2-1	NA	CASSYRESHNEQFF	TGTGCCAGCAGTTACCGGGAGAGTCACAATGAGCAGTTCTTC
NA	TRBV28	TRBJ1-6	NA	CASSLNWSPLHF	TGTGCCAGCAGTTTAAATTGGTCACCCCTCCACTTT
NA	TRBV7-6	TRBJ1-2	NA	CASSSTPSYRDVGYGYTF	TGTGCCAGCAGCTCCACTCCCTCTTACAGGGATGTCGGCTATGGCTACACCTTC
NA	TRBV11-2	TRBJ2-7	NA	CASSFSSTGLYEKYF	TGTGCCAGCAGCTTCTCCTCGACAGGACTCTACGAGAAGTACTTC
NA	TRBV6-5	TRBJ2-1	NA	CASSYGGLSSSYNEQFF	TGTGCCAGCAGTTACGGGGGACTGTCCAGCTCCTACAATGAGCAGTTCTTC
few	TRBV7-9	TRBJ2-2	TRBD1	CASRPSGTGVSGELFF	TGTGCCAGCAGGCCATCCGGGACAGGGGTTTCCGGGGAGCTGTTTTTT
NA	TRBV12-3/TRBV12-4	TRBJ2-1	TRBD1	CASSPSDRGPYNEQFF	TGTGCCAGCAGCCCTTCCGACAGGGGGCCCTACAATGAGCAGTTCTTC
few	TRBV6-1	TRBJ1-5	NA	CASRKHHREAGGGNQPQHF	TGTGCCAGCAGGAAACACCATCGCGAGGCCGGAGGCGGCAATCAGCCCCAGCATTTT
NA	TRBV11-2	TRBJ1-4	NA	CASSPDSGVNEKLFF	TGTGCCAGCAGCCCCGACAGCGGCGTAAACGAAAAACTGTTTTTT
NA	TRBV20-1	TRBJ2-1	NA	CSARSGSHNNEQLF	TGCAGTGCTCGCTCGGGATCCCATAACAATGAGCAGTTATTC
NA	TRBV6-5	TRBJ1-5	TRBD1	CASKPGTGDGQPQHF	TGTGCCAGCAAACCCGGGACAGGGGACGGTCAGCCCCAGCATTTT
few	TRBV18	TRBJ1-3	TRBD1	CASSLDRARNTIYF	TGTGCCAGCTCACTGGACAGGGCGAGGAACACCATATATTTT
few	TRBV2	TRBJ1-2	NA	CASSEGLGILSYTF	TGTGCCAGCAGTGAAGGGTTAGGGATTCTGAGCTACACCTTC
NA	TRBV2	TRBJ2-1	TRBD2	CASSRLADSYNEQFF	TGTGCCAGCAGTAGACTAGCGGACTCCTACAATGAGCAGTTCTTC
many	TRBV7-2	TRBJ1-1	NA	CASSLGQLNTEAFF	TGTGCCAGCAGCTTAGGACAACTGAACACTGAAGCTTTCTTT
few	TRBV12-3/TRBV12-4	TRBJ1-3	NA	CASRVDASSGNTIYF	TGTGCCAGCAGGGTAGACGCGAGCTCTGGAAACACCATATATTTT